Below, 8 T cell receptor beta chains from the same sample are listed, as sequenced in a study of blood T cell repertoires in COVID-19. Libraries were prepared by immunoSEQ multiplex PCR; TCRdb keeps only in-frame clonotypes and omits some of them. The table includes a few hundred thousand clones, about nine tenths detected once. Material: PBMCs or T cells enriched from blood (not recorded which). Every receptor here comes from a woman in her fifties or sixties who had been exposed to COVID-19.

J is TRBJ2-1 and V is TRBV19, with 8 bases aligning to TRBD1. With 9 bases clipped from V and 9 bases from J, the junction kept 10 bases outside the gene matches. CDR3 length: 13 amino acids. From germline, CDR1 is LNHDA and CDR2 SQIVND (reference sequence). The CDR3 coding sequence is TGTGCCAGCAAAGCAGGGGGCTACGGTGAGCAGTTCTTC. Translating gives CASKAGGYGEQFF.

The chain carries TRBV9 and TRBJ2-3; 10 positions match TRBD2. The germline gives CDR1 SGDLS, CDR2 YYNGEE. This CDR3 has 16 residues. The ends lost 4 bases at V and 8 bases at J; junction bases unmatched: 13. The CDR3, as DNA: TGTGCCAGCAGCCCCGAAGGTAGCGGGGGGTCGGTTACGCAGTATTTT. Translation: CASSPEGSGGSVTQYF.

Here the CDR3 reads CASSSGQEVFGYTF. The CDR3 region has the DNA TGTGCCAGCAGCAGCGGACAGGAAGTATTTGGCTACACCTTC. The chain recombines TRBV9 with TRBJ1-2, with TRBD1 matching 7 bases. Germline trimming cut 4 bases from V and 7 bases from J; bases unmatched to any gene: 10. The CDR3 contains 14 residues. Per germline, CDR1 SGDLS and CDR2 YYNGEE.

In this sample, this clone turned up once. The rearrangement joins TRBV20-1 to TRBJ1-1, with a weak D call TRBD1 (6 bases). Per germline, CDR1 DFQATT and CDR2 SNEGSKA (reference sequence). Trimming took 8 bases from V and 8 from J, leaving 15 bases between them. The CDR3 is 11 amino acids. The CDR3 sequence: CSYGTSREAFF. CDR3 nucleotides: TGCAGTTACGGGACATCTAGAGAAGCTTTCTTT.

With regard to this clone: The same CDR3 is also encoded by other DNA sequences in this sample. The chain links TRBV2 to TRBJ2-7, with D maybe TRBD1 (6 bases). Germline-derived CDR1 and CDR2 are SNHLY and FYNNEI. The ends were cut back, 9 bases at V and 0 bases at J, with 24 bases in the middle. This CDR3 comprises 17 residues. CDR3 loop: CASRASPETGGSYEQYF. The CDR3 DNA is TGTGCCAGTAGAGCCAGCCCAGAGACAGGAGGCTCCTACGAGCAGTACTTC.

The CDR3 coding sequence is TGTGCCAGCAGGTCCCACGCAGGACAGGATACTTACGAGCAGTACTTC. It encodes CASRSHAGQDTYEQYF. The chain recombines TRBV28 with TRBJ2-7, with 7 positions matching TRBD1. Trimming took 6 bases from V and 4 from J; bases not matched to a gene: 15. The CDR3 length is 16 residues. Germline CDR1 reads MDHEN; CDR2 reads SYDVKM.

The rearrangement joins TRBV7-2 to TRBJ1-2, with a possible D match to TRBD1 (6 bases). The CDR3 sequence is 14 residues long. Germline CDR1 is SGHTA and CDR2 is FQGNSA. V was cut by 4 bases and J by 3 bases, with 12 bases left in between. CDR3 nucleotide sequence: TGTGCCAGCAGCTACGTATCAGGGGACTATGGCTACACCTTC. Translation: CASSYVSGDYGYTF.

This chain links TRBV4-1 with TRBJ1-1; D gene uncertain. CDR3 size: 14 residues. V was shortened by 4 bases and J by 1 base, with 10 bases between the two germline ends. Germline values: CDR1 MGHRA, CDR2 YSYEKL. CDR3 region: CASSPNTANTEAFF. The DNA for the CDR3 is TGCGCCAGCAGCCCAAATACAGCGAACACTGAAGCTTTCTTT.